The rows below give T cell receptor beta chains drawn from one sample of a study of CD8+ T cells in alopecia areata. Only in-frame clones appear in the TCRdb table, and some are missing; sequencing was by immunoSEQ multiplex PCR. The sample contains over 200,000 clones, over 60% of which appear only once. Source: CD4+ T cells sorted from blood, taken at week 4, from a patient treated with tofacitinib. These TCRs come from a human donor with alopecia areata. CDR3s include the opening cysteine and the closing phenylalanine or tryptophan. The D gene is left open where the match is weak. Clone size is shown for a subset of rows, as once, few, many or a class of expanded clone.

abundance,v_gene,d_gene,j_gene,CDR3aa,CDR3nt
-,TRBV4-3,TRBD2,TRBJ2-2,CASSQEWLAGGRTGELFF,TGCGCCAGCAGCCAAGAATGGCTAGCGGGGGGGCGTACCGGGGAGCTGTTTTTT
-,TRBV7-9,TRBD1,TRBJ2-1,CASSSGTGTHNEQFF,TGTGCCAGCAGCTCCGGGACAGGGACTCACAATGAGCAGTTCTTC
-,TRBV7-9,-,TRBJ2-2,CASSVHMTGELFF,TGTGCCAGCAGCGTACACATGACCGGGGAGCTGTTTTTT
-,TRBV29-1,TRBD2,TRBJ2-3,CSVRVGGNTDTQYF,TGCAGCGTTCGGGTCGGGGGGAACACAGATACGCAGTATTTT
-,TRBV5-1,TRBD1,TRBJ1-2,CASSLDRGGYTF,TGCGCCAGCAGCTTGGACAGGGGTGGCTACACCTTC
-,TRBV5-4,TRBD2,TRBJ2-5,CASRTSGAKETQYF,TGTGCCAGCAGGACTAGCGGAGCCAAAGAGACCCAGTACTTC
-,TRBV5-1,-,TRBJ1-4,CASSQGFEGEKLFF,TGCGCCAGCAGCCAAGGATTTGAGGGGGAAAAACTGTTTTTT
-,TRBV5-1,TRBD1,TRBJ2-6,CASSPGQEAGANVLTF,TGCGCCAGCAGCCCGGGACAGGAGGCTGGGGCCAACGTCCTGACTTTC
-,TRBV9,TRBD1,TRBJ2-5,CASARDRWGETQYF,TGTGCCAGCGCTCGGGACAGGTGGGGGGAGACCCAGTACTTC
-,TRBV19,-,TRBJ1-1,CASTQKASEAFF,TGTGCCAGTACCCAAAAGGCTTCTGAAGCTTTCTTT
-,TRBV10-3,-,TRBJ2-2,CAISGLRAGASGELFF,TGTGCCATCAGTGGCCTTCGAGCCGGAGCCAGCGGGGAGCTGTTTTTT
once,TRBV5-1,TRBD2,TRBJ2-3,CASRTSGGTTDTQYF,TGCGCCAGCAGGACTAGCGGGGGGACCACAGATACGCAGTATTTT
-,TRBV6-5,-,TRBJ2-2,CASSRVTGELFF,TGTGCCAGCAGTCGAGTAACCGGGGAGCTGTTTTTT
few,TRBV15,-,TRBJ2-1,CATSRGGSSYNEQFF,TGTGCCACCAGCAGAGGGGGAAGCTCCTACAATGAGCAGTTCTTC
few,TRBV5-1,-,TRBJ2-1,CASSLGNDNEQFF,TGCGCCAGCAGCTTGGGGAACGACAATGAGCAGTTCTTC
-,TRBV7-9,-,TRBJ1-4,CASSLRQGNEKLFF,TGTGCCAGCAGCTTAAGGCAGGGGAATGAAAAACTGTTTTTT
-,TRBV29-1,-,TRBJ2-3,CSVTGPTEVTQYF,TGCAGCGTCACCGGGCCTACGGAAGTCACGCAGTATTTT
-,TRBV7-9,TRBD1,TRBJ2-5,CASNTRGLGTQYF,TGTGCCAGCAACACCAGGGGGCTCGGGACCCAGTACTTC
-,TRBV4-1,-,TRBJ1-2,CASSRPGENYGYTF,TGCGCCAGCAGCCGCCCAGGGGAAAACTATGGCTACACCTTC
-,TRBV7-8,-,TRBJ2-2,CASSPQVFTGELFF,TGTGCCAGCAGTCCACAGGTTTTCACCGGGGAGCTGTTTTTT
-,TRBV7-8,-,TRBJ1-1,CASSLRGSGNAEAFF,TGTGCCAGCAGCTTACGGGGGTCGGGGAATGCTGAAGCTTTCTTT
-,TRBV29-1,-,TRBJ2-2,CSGQALNTGELFF,TGCAGCGGACAGGCCCTGAACACCGGGGAGCTGTTTTTT
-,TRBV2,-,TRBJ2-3,CASSDVGRTDTQYF,TGTGCCAGCAGCGATGTAGGGCGGACAGATACGCAGTATTTT
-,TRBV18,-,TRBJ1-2,CASSPTGLQGPQYGYTF,TGTGCCAGCTCACCGACCGGGCTTCAGGGGCCCCAATATGGCTACACCTTC
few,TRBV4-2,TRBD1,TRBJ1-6,CASSQEPGQNSPLHF,TGTGCCAGCAGCCAAGAGCCGGGACAGAATTCACCCCTCCACTTT
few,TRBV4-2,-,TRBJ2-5,CASSQDERGSGETQYF,TGTGCCAGCAGCCAAGACGAAAGAGGCTCGGGGGAGACCCAGTACTTC
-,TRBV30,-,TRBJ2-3,CAWSRAGTQYF,TGTGCCTGGAGTAGGGCAGGTACGCAGTATTTT
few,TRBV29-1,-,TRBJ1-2,CSVVLEGTPYGYTF,TGCAGCGTTGTGTTGGAGGGGACGCCCTATGGCTACACCTTC
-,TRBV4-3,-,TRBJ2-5,CASSQSFQETQYF,TGCGCCAGCAGCCAAAGCTTTCAAGAGACCCAGTACTTC
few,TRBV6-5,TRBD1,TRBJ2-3,CASSRQGKTDTQYF,TGTGCCAGCAGTCGACAGGGGAAGACAGATACGCAGTATTTT
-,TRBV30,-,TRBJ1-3,CAWSVAGPTIYF,TGTGCCTGGAGTGTTGCAGGGCCCACCATATATTTT
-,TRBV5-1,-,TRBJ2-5,CASSLPDRTGETQYF,TGCGCCAGCAGCTTGCCTGACAGAACGGGAGAGACCCAGTACTTC
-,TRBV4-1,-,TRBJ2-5,CASSQGPRETQYF,TGCGCCAGCAGCCAAGGTCCTCGGGAGACCCAGTACTTC
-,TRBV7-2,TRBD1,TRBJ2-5,CASSLPGQGGETQYF,TGTGCCAGCAGCTTACCGGGACAGGGGGGAGAGACCCAGTACTTC
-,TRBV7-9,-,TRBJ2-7,CASSRMGASYEQYF,TGTGCCAGCAGCCGTATGGGGGCTTCCTACGAGCAGTACTTC
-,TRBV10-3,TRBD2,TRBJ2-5,CAISEPTPGLGVEETQYF,TGTGCCATCAGTGAGCCTACGCCGGGACTAGGGGTAGAAGAGACCCAGTACTTC
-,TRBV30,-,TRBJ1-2,CAWQKGSYGYTF,TGTGCCTGGCAGAAAGGAAGCTATGGCTACACCTTC
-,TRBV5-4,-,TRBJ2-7,CASSLGLSASYEQYF,TGTGCCAGCAGCTTGGGCCTTAGCGCGTCCTACGAGCAGTACTTC
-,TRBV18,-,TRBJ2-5,CASSPGVQETQYF,TGTGCCAGCTCACCCGGGGTCCAAGAGACCCAGTACTTC
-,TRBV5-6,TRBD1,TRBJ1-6,CASSSGQDTSPLHF,TGTGCCAGCAGCTCCGGACAGGATACTTCACCCCTCCACTTT
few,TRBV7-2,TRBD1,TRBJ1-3,CASSPGTGTGNTIYF,TGTGCCAGCAGCCCCGGGACAGGGACTGGAAACACCATATATTTT
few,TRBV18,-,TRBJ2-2,CASSPSNTGELFF,TGTGCCAGCTCACCTTCAAACACCGGGGAGCTGTTTTTT
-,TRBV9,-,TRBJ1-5,CASSVQGNQPQHF,TGTGCCAGCAGCGTCCAGGGCAATCAGCCCCAGCATTTT
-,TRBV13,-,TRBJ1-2,CASSSEQGFYGYTF,TGTGCCAGCAGCTCAGAACAGGGATTCTATGGCTACACCTTC
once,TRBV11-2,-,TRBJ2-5,CASSLPGDETQYF,TGTGCCAGCAGCCTCCCAGGGGATGAGACCCAGTACTTC
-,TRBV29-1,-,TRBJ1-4,CSVLSSGPSGITGGSKEKLFF,TGCAGCGTTTTATCGTCGGGACCGAGCGGGATTACGGGCGGGTCTAAGGAAAAACTGTTTTTT
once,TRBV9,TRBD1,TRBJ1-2,CASSATGGDGYTF,TGTGCCAGCAGCGCGACAGGGGGCGATGGCTACACCTTC
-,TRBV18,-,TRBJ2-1,CASSPAGPPGTHEQFF,TGTGCCAGCTCACCCGCTGGGCCGCCGGGCACGCATGAGCAGTTCTTC
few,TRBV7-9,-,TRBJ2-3,CASGWGDTQYF,TGTGCCAGCGGGTGGGGAGATACGCAGTATTTT